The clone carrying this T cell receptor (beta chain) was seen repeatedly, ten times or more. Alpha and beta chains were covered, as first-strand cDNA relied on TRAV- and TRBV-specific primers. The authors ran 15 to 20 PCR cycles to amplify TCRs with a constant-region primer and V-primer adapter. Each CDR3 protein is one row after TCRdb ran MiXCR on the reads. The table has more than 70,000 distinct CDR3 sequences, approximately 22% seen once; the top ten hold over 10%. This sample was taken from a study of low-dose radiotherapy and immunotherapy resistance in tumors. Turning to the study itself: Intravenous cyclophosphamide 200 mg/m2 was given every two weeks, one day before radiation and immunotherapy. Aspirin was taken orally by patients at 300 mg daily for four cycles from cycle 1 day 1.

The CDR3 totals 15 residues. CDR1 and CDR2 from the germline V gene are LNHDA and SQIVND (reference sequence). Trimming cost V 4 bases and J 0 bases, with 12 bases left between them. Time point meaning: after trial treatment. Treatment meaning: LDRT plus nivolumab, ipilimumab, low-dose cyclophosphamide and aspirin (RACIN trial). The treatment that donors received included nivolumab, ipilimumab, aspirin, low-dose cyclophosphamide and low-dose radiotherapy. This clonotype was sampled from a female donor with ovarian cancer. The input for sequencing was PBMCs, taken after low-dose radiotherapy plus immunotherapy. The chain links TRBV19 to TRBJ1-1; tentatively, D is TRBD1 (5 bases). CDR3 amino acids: CASSNPGGMNTEAFF. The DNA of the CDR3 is TGTGCCAGTAGTAATCCTGGGGGGATGAACACTGAAGCTTTCTTT.